The 2 T cell receptor beta chains listed next were all sequenced from one sample in a study of blood T cell repertoires in COVID-19. Profiled with immunoSEQ multiplex PCR; TCRdb holds only in-frame clones, not every one. The sample lists 43,000 or so clones; 65% to 85% were seen once. Sequenced sample: peripheral blood. These receptors came from an elderly woman with acute or convalescent COVID-19.

This clone appeared a few times. The V and J genes are TRBV12-3 or TRBV12-4 and TRBJ2-7; possible D gene TRBD1, 5 bases. The CDR3 spans 13 residues. Trimming shortened V by 2 bases and J by 2 bases, and 7 bases separated the two germline ends. DNA for the CDR3: TGTGCCAGCAGTTTACTGGGGCCCTACGAGCAGTACTTC. Translation: CASSLLGPYEQYF.

This clone is a singleton in its sample. The chain carries TRBV30 and TRBJ1-2, with D maybe TRBD1 (5 bases). Trimming left V 0 bases short and J 8 bases short, with 13 bases between. The germline gives CDR1 GTSNPN, CDR2 SVGIG (reference sequence). This CDR3 comprises 13 residues. CDR3 DNA: TGTGCCTGGAGTGTTGGCAGGGCGGGAGGCTACACCTTC. This gives the protein CAWSVGRAGGYTF. The full variable domain, completed using reference TRBV30 and TRBJ1-2, is SQTIHQWPATLVQPVGSPLSLECTVEGTSNPNLYWYRQAAGRGLQLLFYSVGIGQISSEVPQNLSASRPQDRQFILSSKKLLLSDSGFYLCAWSVGRAGGYTFGSGTRLTVV.